The TCR beta chain under discussion was sequenced for a study of beta chain features in type 1 diabetes. Broader study findings: For Type 1 diabetes patients, all four CD4+ subsets carried TCRB CDR3s that were moderately but significantly shorter.

Via the markers CD45RO/CCR7/CD25/CD127/CD95/CD27, stem cell-like memory, regulatory, central memory and naive CD4+ cells were sorted. In regard to this clone: The antigen is unknown.

Expressed TCRB transcripts got sequenced, as all isolated RNA was reverse transcribed. Libraries were prepared by immunoSEQ multiplex PCR; TCRdb keeps only in-frame clonotypes and omits some of them. Of about 160,000 clones listed, about 7.9% are singletons. What was sequenced was central memory CD4+ T cells from blood. The origin of this receptor is a young man with type 1 diabetes.

CDR3 sequence reads: CASSARGSDGYTF. DNA for the CDR3: TGTGCCAGCAGCGCCCGGGGGTCCGATGGCTACACCTTC. V usage is TRBV7-9 and J usage is TRBJ1-2, with D possibly matching TRBD1 (5 bases). This CDR3 has 13 amino acids. Germline V gene sequence: CDR1 SEHNR, CDR2 FQNEAQ (reference sequence). V dropped 5 bases and J dropped 6 bases, with 13 bases sitting between them.